One T cell receptor (beta chain) is described in this entry. These data come from a study of CD8 T cells in Susac syndrome. With random hexamers, reverse transcription was performed on about 0.45 to 1 ug of RNA. The method of amplification for TCR beta CDR3 was immunoSEQ multiplex PCR, covering 54 Vbeta and 13 Jbeta. TCRdb re-called the immunoSEQ multiplex PCR reads through MiXCR, storing one row per CDR3 protein. The sample holds approximately 110,000 distinct CDR3 sequences, just over 90% seen once. Germline V lookup: CDR1 ENHRY, CDR2 SYGVKD. V gave up 6 bases and J gave up 0 bases, with 14 bases separating them. The CDR3 has 15 residues. Sequencing of TCR beta, carried out with a high-throughput approach, was applied to CD8+ and CD4+ T cells from the blood. The patients who served as multiple sclerosis controls were treatment-naive and had stable or active relapsing-remitting disease that fulfilled the revised McDonald criteria. Through negative isolation, CD4+ and CD8+ T cells were obtained, while TEMRA cells were enriched using FACS.

Sequencing was performed on CD8+ T cells from PBMCs. This clonotype originated in a human donor with multiple sclerosis. The V and J genes are TRBV10-3 and TRBJ1-1; unclear D gene. The CDR3 loop is CAISADARLNTEAFF. CDR3 in DNA: TGTGCCATCAGCGCCGACGCAAGACTGAACACTGAAGCTTTCTTT.